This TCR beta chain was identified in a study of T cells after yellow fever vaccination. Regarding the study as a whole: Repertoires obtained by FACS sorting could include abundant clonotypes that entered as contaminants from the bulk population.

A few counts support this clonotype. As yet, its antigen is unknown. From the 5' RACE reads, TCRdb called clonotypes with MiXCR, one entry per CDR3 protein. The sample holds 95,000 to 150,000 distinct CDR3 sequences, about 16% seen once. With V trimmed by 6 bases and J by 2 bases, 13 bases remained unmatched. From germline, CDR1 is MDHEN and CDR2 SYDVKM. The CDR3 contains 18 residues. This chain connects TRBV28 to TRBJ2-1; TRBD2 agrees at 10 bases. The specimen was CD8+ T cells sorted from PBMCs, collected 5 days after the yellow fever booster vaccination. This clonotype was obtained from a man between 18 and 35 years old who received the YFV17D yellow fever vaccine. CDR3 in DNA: TGTGCCAGCAGCCGCTTCCCTAGCGGGGGACCCCCCTACAATGAGCAGTTCTTC. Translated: CASSRFPSGGPPYNEQFF.